The clone carrying this T cell receptor (beta chain) was observed many times. Its target is not known. The time point was: newly diagnosed GD, antithyroid drugs for less than 3 months. Isolated PBMC RNA provided the starting material for the TCR library. Clinicians diagnosed Graves' disease using American Thyroid Association guidelines. V shed 6 bases, J shed 4 bases, and the junction held 6 bases outside the gene matches. CDR3 length: 14 amino acids. To make TCR beta libraries, researchers used iRepertoire HTBI primers and Arm-PCR of CDR3 regions. TCRdb reprocessed the multiplex PCR reads via MiXCR and lists one record per CDR3 protein. The repertoire consists of about 620,000 distinct CDR3 sequences, with around 15% occurring once and the leading ten covering 15% to 20%. The data were taken from a study of regulatory T cells in long-lasting Graves disease. Study conclusions and caveats: Researchers reported studying only peripheral blood, not thyroid tissue.

These same data were also listed under a study on T cells in Graves' hyperthyroidism and ophthalmopathy.

Material: peripheral blood mononuclear cells (PBMCs), obtained at new diagnosis, from a patient treated with antithyroid drugs. The sequence derives from a woman aged 25 to 45 with Graves disease. The chain combines TRBV12-3 or TRBV12-4 with TRBJ2-1; 7 nucleotides line up with TRBD2. The CDR3 reads CASRTSRVYNEQFF. The CDR3 bases are TGTGCCAGCAGGACTAGCCGGGTTTACAATGAGCAGTTCTTC.